The rows below give T cell receptor beta chains drawn from one sample of a study of blood T cell repertoires in COVID-19. Measured with immunoSEQ multiplex PCR; TCRdb has only the in-frame clones, and not every one. The sample records 130,000 to 150,000 clones, around 81% being singletons. The source material was peripheral blood. Receptors were obtained from a woman aged 40-49 years with active or convalescent COVID-19. CDR3s include the opening cysteine and the closing phenylalanine or tryptophan. D genes are given only for firm matches. Part of the rows lack a size; the others show once, few, many or a class for expanded clones.

j_gene | abundance | d_gene | v_gene | CDR3nt | CDR3aa
TRBJ2-3 | . | . | TRBV28 | TGTGCCAGCAGCCTCGGAGGCCTCACAGATACGCAGTATTTT | CASSLGGLTDTQYF
TRBJ2-2 | . | TRBD1 | TRBV28 | TGTGCCAGCAGCTTCCAGGGGACAGGGGCATCCGTTGGGGATCCCGGGGAGCTGTTTTTT | CASSFQGTGASVGDPGELFF
TRBJ2-7 | . | . | TRBV28 | TGTGCCAGCAGTTTATATCCACGGAGCGAGCAGTACTTC | CASSLYPRSEQYF
TRBJ2-1 | . | TRBD2 | TRBV28 | TGTGCCAGCAGGTCGCTAGCGGGAGGATTCTACAATGAGCAGTTCTTC | CASRSLAGGFYNEQFF
TRBJ1-1 | . | TRBD1 | TRBV10-3 | TGTGCCATCAGTGCGTCGACAGGGTCTAACACTGAAGCTTTCTTT | CAISASTGSNTEAFF
TRBJ1-6 | few | . | TRBV28 | TGTGCCAGCAGCGGTGGGGCGATTCCCGCCGGTTCACCCCTCCACTTT | CASSGGAIPAGSPLHF
TRBJ1-6 | . | . | TRBV12-3/TRBV12-4 | TGTGCCAGCAGTTCCCTGTCGACAACCCTCCACTTT | CASSSLSTTLHF
TRBJ2-7 | . | . | TRBV4-3 | TGCGCCAGCAGCCAGATAGGGGGGGCAAGCTCCTACGAGCAGTACTTC | CASSQIGGASSYEQYF
TRBJ2-7 | once | TRBD1 | TRBV7-9 | TGTGCCAGCCGTAAATCCGGACAGGGCCCCTACGAGCAGTACTTC | CASRKSGQGPYEQYF
TRBJ2-5 | . | . | TRBV7-8 | TGTGCCAGCAGCCCCGTAGACCCAGGGACCCAGTACTTC | CASSPVDPGTQYF
TRBJ2-1 | . | TRBD1 | TRBV5-6 | TGTGCCAGCAGCTCGCGGGACAGGTACAATGAGCAGTTCTTC | CASSSRDRYNEQFF
TRBJ2-3 | . | TRBD2 | TRBV28 | TGTGCCAGCAGCCGGGACTACCTCACAGATACGCAGTATTTT | CASSRDYLTDTQYF
TRBJ2-2 | . | . | TRBV29-1 | TGCAGCGTTGAGCCTACCGCCACCGGGGAGCTGTTTTTT | CSVEPTATGELFF
TRBJ1-2 | . | TRBD1 | TRBV7-9 | TGTGCCAGCAGCCGATTCGGACAGGGTTCCTATGGCTACACCTTC | CASSRFGQGSYGYTF